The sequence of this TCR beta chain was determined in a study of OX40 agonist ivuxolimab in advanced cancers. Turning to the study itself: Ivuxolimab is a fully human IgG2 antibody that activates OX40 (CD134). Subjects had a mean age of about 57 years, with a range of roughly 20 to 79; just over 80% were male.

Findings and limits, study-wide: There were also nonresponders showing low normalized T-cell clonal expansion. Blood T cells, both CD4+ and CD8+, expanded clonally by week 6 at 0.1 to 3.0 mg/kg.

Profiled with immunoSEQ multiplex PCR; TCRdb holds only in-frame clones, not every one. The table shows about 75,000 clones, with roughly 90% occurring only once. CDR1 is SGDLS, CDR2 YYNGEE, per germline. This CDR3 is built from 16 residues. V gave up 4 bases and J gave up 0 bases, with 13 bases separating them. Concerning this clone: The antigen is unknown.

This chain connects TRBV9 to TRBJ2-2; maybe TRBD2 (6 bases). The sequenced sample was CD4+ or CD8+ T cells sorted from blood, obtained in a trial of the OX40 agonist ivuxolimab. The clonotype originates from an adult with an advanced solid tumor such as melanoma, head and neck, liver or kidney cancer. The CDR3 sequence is CASSSRLDTNTGELFF. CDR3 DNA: TGTGCCAGCAGCTCCCGACTAGATACGAACACCGGGGAGCTGTTTTTT.